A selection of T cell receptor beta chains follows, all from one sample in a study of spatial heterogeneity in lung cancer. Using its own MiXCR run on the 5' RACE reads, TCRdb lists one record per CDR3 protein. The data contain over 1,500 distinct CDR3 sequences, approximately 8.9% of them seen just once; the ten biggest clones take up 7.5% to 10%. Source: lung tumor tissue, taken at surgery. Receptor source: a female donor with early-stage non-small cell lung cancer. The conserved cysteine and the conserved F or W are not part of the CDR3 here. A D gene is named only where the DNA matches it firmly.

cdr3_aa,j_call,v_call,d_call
ASSQDVGTGGEVTEAF,TRBJ1-1,TRBV4-1,TRBD1
ASSPGVYGYT,TRBJ1-2,TRBV7-6,.
ASSQGGPSGGAKRLYNEQF,TRBJ2-1,TRBV3-1,TRBD2
ASRNDGTGELF,TRBJ2-2,TRBV5-1,.
ASSFQASDPSYEQY,TRBJ2-7,TRBV28,.
ASSKGRYQETQY,TRBJ2-5,TRBV5-6,.
AWSVTVGSPLH,TRBJ1-6,TRBV30,.
ASSQMKPSGGVGYQETQY,TRBJ2-5,TRBV3-1,TRBD2
ASSPMTGKNTGELF,TRBJ2-2,TRBV7-2,TRBD1
ASRRGDALTIGYT,TRBJ1-2,TRBV6-6,.
ASSMGQGVVNEQF,TRBJ2-1,TRBV19,TRBD1
SARAGGRGLGRSYEQY,TRBJ2-7,TRBV20-1,.
ASSLGRASYNEQF,TRBJ2-1,TRBV11-2,.
SARPGDTEAF,TRBJ1-1,TRBV29-1,.
ASSDSQGTDTQY,TRBJ2-3,TRBV6-4,.
ASSLGGSPAEQY,TRBJ2-7,TRBV9,.
ASSPQGTGDLTGELF,TRBJ2-2,TRBV18,TRBD1
ASSGTGEKLF,TRBJ1-4,TRBV3-1,.
SARPMSGGATDTQY,TRBJ2-3,TRBV20-1,TRBD2
ASSLYPGTADNYEQY,TRBJ2-7,TRBV27,TRBD1
ASSEGYEQF,TRBJ2-1,TRBV6-1,.
ASRAGDKDGRRTKNIQY,TRBJ2-4,TRBV19,TRBD2
SAIGTSDGDTDTQY,TRBJ2-3,TRBV29-1,TRBD2
ATSRDRGGGYT,TRBJ1-2,TRBV15,.
ASGLVQGAYNEQF,TRBJ2-1,TRBV12-5,TRBD1
ASSEGRGTDNPPLH,TRBJ1-6,TRBV10-2,TRBD1
ASSWRQGSAYEQY,TRBJ2-7,TRBV13,TRBD1
SAREQEWLPQH,TRBJ1-5,TRBV20-1,.